The present T cell receptor beta chain was sequenced within a study of blood T cell repertoires in COVID-19. Across the whole study: The United States, Italy and Spain were the sources of the acute and convalescent COVID-19 samples.

Trimming stripped 4 bases from V and 4 bases from J, with 13 bases between. This CDR3 is 14 amino acids long. Germline-derived CDR1 and CDR2 are SGHRS and YFSETQ. Here immunoSEQ multiplex PCR was the method, and the copy in TCRdb shows in-frame clones only, minus some. The sample holds more than 150,000 clones, over 75% seen once. The genes are TRBV5-1 and TRBJ2-3; D perhaps matches TRBD2 (6 bases). The sequence came from a man aged 50-59 years who had recovered from COVID-19. What was sequenced was PBMCs or T cells enriched from blood (not recorded which). This CDR3 is CASSVTKRADTQYF. CDR3 sequence (DNA): TGCGCCAGCAGCGTGACTAAGCGGGCAGATACGCAGTATTTT.